A single sample is the source of the 6 T cell receptor beta chains below, sequenced in a study of blood T cell repertoires in COVID-19. Data came from immunoSEQ multiplex PCR; TCRdb stores just in-frame clones and leaves some out. The sample lists about 360,000 clones; around 90% were seen once. The sequencing input was peripheral blood. Source of these receptors: a human donor in a cohort sampled during active COVID-19.

The chain combines TRBV7-2 with TRBJ2-1; 11 bases are shared with TRBD1. After removal of 5 bases from V and 10 bases from J, the junction contained 4 bases not matched to a gene. The CDR3 is 13 residues long. Germline loops: CDR1 SGHTA, CDR2 FQGNSA. This chain's CDR3 is CASSVDRGPEQFF. CDR3 DNA sequence: TGTGCCAGCAGCGTGGACAGGGGGCCGGAGCAGTTCTTC.

The rearrangement joins TRBV7-3 to TRBJ1-3, with D unresolved. CDR1 and CDR2 (germline): SGHTA, FQGTGA. This CDR3 has 13 residues. The V and J ends lost 2 bases and 4 bases respectively, with 6 bases between them. CDR3 region: CASSLAGGNTIYF. In nucleotides, the CDR3 is TGTGCCAGCAGCTTAGCGGGCGGAAACACCATATATTTT.

This clone is a singleton in its sample. The J gene is TRBJ1-1, the V gene TRBV6-5; no definite D call. Trimming removed 8 bases at V and 5 bases at J, with 12 bases between. The V gene's germline CDR1 is MNHEY and CDR2 SVGAGI. The CDR3 has 12 amino acids. CDR3 region: CASLEDGTEAFF. The CDR3 DNA is TGTGCCAGCCTGGAAGACGGGACTGAAGCTTTCTTT.

The chain is built from TRBV28 and TRBJ1-1; D ambiguous. The V end was cut by 6 bases, the J end by 0 bases, with 11 bases between. Germline values: CDR1 MDHEN, CDR2 SYDVKM. There are 14 residues in the CDR3. The CDR3 loop reads CASSTDQVNTEAFF. DNA for the CDR3: TGTGCCAGCAGCACCGATCAGGTGAACACTGAAGCTTTCTTT.

V gene TRBV28 combines with J gene TRBJ2-7; 12 bases align to TRBD2. In germline, CDR1 is MDHEN, CDR2 SYDVKM. This CDR3 has 13 residues. J gave up 4 bases and V 6 bases, and 1 base lay outside the gene matches. The CDR3 protein is CASRTSGSYEQYF. The CDR3 DNA sequence: TGTGCCAGCAGGACTAGCGGGAGTTACGAGCAGTACTTC.

This clone was seen just once. The CDR3: CASSFIYNEQFF. The CDR3 DNA is TGTGCCAGCTCATTTATCTACAATGAGCAGTTCTTC. The rearrangement links TRBV18 to TRBJ2-1; D not certain. V was pared by 5 bases and J by 3 bases, with 5 bases between. The length of the CDR3 is 12 residues. Germline-derived CDR1 and CDR2 are KGHSH and LQKENI.